The 17 T cell receptor beta chains below were found in one sample sequenced in a study of quantifying T cell responses using KT2 cells. Study summary: cDNA was made from DNase-treated RNA using alpha and beta constant primers.

Each cDNA got a UMI-containing oligo ligated at its 3' end. First-round PCR used about 4 cycles and beta primers RC1.1 and RC1.2 covering TRBC1 and TRBC2. TCRdb reanalysed the UMI-ligation and nested PCR reads using MiXCR and keeps one entry per CDR3 protein. Here the sample spans 39,000 or so distinct CDR3 sequences, about a sixth being singletons. The material sequenced was PBMCs spiked with cells of the T cell clone KT2. All receptors come from a human donor.

The CDR3: CSVDWQGGKTQYF. The CDR3 DNA reads TGCAGCGTTGATTGGCAGGGGGGCAAGACCCAGTACTTC. V gene TRBV29-1 combines with J gene TRBJ2-5; a weak D match, TRBD1 (7 bases). V was trimmed by 3 bases and J by 6 bases, leaving 14 bases between them. Germline V CDR1 and CDR2: SQVTM, ANQGSEA. CDR3 size: 13 residues.

In this sample, this clonotype turned up a few times. This chain links TRBV10-3 with TRBJ2-6, with a weak D call TRBD1 (5 bases). This CDR3 comprises 17 residues. Germline V gene sequence: CDR1 ENHRY, CDR2 SYGVKD. V shed 3 bases and J shed 0 bases, with 12 bases lying between them. The CDR3 region is CAISDTDRDSGANVLTF. The CDR3, as DNA: TGTGCCATCAGTGACACCGACAGAGACTCTGGGGCCAACGTCCTGACTTTC.

This clonotype has at least ten counts. This sequence joins TRBV20-1 and TRBJ1-1, with D tentatively TRBD1 (5 bases). Germline lookup yields CDR1 DFQATT and CDR2 SNEGSKA (reference sequence). The CDR3 covers 14 residues. Trimming took off 0 bases at V and 4 bases at J, with 12 bases between the two ends. The CDR3 bases are TGCAGTGCTAGAGATCCCCAGGGTAGCACTGAAGCTTTCTTT. Protein sequence: CSARDPQGSTEAFF.

The V and J genes are TRBV5-5 and TRBJ2-5; 12 nucleotides match TRBD2. The CDR3 is 16 amino acids. V trimming: 4 bases; J trimming: 2 bases; junction bases outside the gene matches: 6. CDR1 and CDR2 (germline): SGHKS, YYEKEE (reference sequence). In nucleotides, the CDR3 is TGTGCCAGCAGCCAAGCCGGGACTAGCGGGCAAGAGACCCAGTACTTC. Residues: CASSQAGTSGQETQYF.

Regarding this clonotype: One junction end does not reproduce the germline sequence, and a read error may be involved. The chain recombines TRBV2 with TRBJ2-3; 13 bases line up with TRBD2. Germline-derived CDR1 and CDR2 are SNHLY and FYNNEI. The CDR3 has 17 amino acids. CDR3 region: CASREGLAGAGTDTQYF. In DNA form, the CDR3 reads TGTGCCAGCAGGGAAGGACTAGCGGGGGCCGGCACAGATACGCAGTATTTT.

This clonotype was found a few times. The V gene is TRBV12-3 or TRBV12-4, the J gene TRBJ1-1; 8 nucleotides match TRBD1. V lost 0 bases to trimming and J lost 9 bases; unmatched junction nucleotides: 6. This CDR3 contains 14 residues. Here the CDR3 DNA reads TGTGCCAGCAGTTTAGCACAGGGCAGGGGGCAAGCTTTCTTT. This sequence encodes CASSLAQGRGQAFF.

The chain uses TRBV2 and TRBJ2-7; either TRBD1 or TRBD2 may supply D (6 bases each). Germline loops: CDR1 SNHLY, CDR2 FYNNEI. The CDR3 totals 14 residues. Trimming pared 1 base from V and 6 bases from J, leaving 13 bases between. The CDR3 sequence is CASSEVGGRSEQYF. The CDR3 DNA sequence: TGTGCCAGCAGTGAAGTTGGGGGGCGGAGCGAGCAGTACTTC.

This clonotype was observed a handful of times. The gene calls are TRBV20-1 and TRBJ1-6; TRBD1 agrees at 7 bases. From germline, CDR1 is DFQATT and CDR2 SNEGSKA (reference sequence). This CDR3 region has 14 residues. J gave up 10 bases and V 3 bases, and 9 bases lay outside the gene matches. The CDR3 sequence is CSARGNRGRSPLHF. CDR3 in DNA: TGCAGTGCTAGGGGTAACAGGGGCCGATCACCCCTCCACTTT.

J is TRBJ1-1 and V is TRBV6-6, with unresolved D. The CDR3 consists of 13 residues. V was clipped by 5 bases and J by 8 bases, with 15 bases between them. Germline V gene data show CDR1 as MNHNY and CDR2 as SVGAGI (reference sequence). This CDR3 is CASSDESYNEAFF. The CDR3 coding sequence is TGTGCCAGCAGTGACGAGAGTTACAACGAAGCTTTCTTT.

CDR3: CASRASGREETQYF. Written as DNA, the CDR3 is TGTGCCAGCAGGGCCAGCGGGAGGGAAGAGACCCAGTACTTC. This chain uses TRBV6-2 or TRBV6-3 with TRBJ2-5, with TRBD2 identical over 10 bases. CDR3 length equals 14 residues. The germline gives CDR1 MNHEY, CDR2 SVGEGT. The V gene end was trimmed by 6 bases and the J gene end by 3 bases; junction bases not matched to a gene: 4.

This clonotype was observed a few times. Relative to the germline gene, one junction end is altered; a read error may explain this. J is TRBJ2-7 and V is TRBV6-6; TRBD1 aligns across 12 bases. Germline V gene sequence: CDR1 MNHNY, CDR2 SVGAGI (reference sequence). The CDR3 runs to 14 residues. The CDR3 DNA follows: TGTGCCAGCAGTTACTCGGGACAGGGGGCCGAGGAGTACTTC. Protein sequence: CASSYSGQGAEEYF.

This clonotype was seen a handful of times. J is TRBJ2-3 and V is TRBV7-9; TRBD2 matches 7 bases. V dropped 1 base and J dropped 2; count of bases not matched to a gene: 6. The CDR3 is made up of 16 amino acids. Per the germline V gene, CDR1 is SEHNR and CDR2 is FQNEAQ (reference sequence). CDR3 region: CASSLGLAVNTDTQYF. The CDR3 DNA reads as TGTGCCAGCAGCTTAGGGCTAGCGGTGAACACAGATACGCAGTATTTT.

The genes are TRBV6-1 and TRBJ1-5, with D unclear. The germline V gene encodes CDR1 MNHNS and CDR2 SASEGT. V was cut by 7 bases and J by 9 bases, with 16 bases left in between. The CDR3 covers 13 residues. This CDR3 is CASTPRSASPQHF. Written as DNA, the CDR3 is TGTGCCAGCACCCCGAGGTCTGCATCGCCCCAGCATTTT.

The chain joins TRBV12-3 or TRBV12-4 to TRBJ1-5; maybe TRBD1 (5 bases). V gave up 2 bases and J gave up 5 bases, with 13 bases separating them. This CDR3 region has 15 residues. In DNA form, the CDR3 reads TGTGCCAGCAGTTTAAGGGGTATAGGTTATCAGCCCCAGCATTTT. This codes for CASSLRGIGYQPQHF.

This sequence joins TRBV6-5 and TRBJ2-5, with D possibly being TRBD2 (5 bases). This CDR3 comprises 16 residues. In germline, CDR1 is MNHEY, CDR2 SVGAGI. With 2 bases removed from V and 5 bases from J, the gap between germline ends came to 18 bases. In nucleotides, the CDR3 is TGTGCCAGCAGTTACGCCAGACGGGGTTTGGGGGAGACCCAGTACTTC. Translated: CASSYARRGLGETQYF.

The table lists this clonotype with many counts. The chain employs TRBV20-1 and TRBJ2-3; 11 bases fit TRBD2. The CDR3 runs 13 residues. The germline gives CDR1 DFQATT, CDR2 SNEGSKA (reference sequence). V was pared by 6 bases and J by 3 bases, with 2 bases of the junction left unmatched. CDR3: CSAGTSGTDTQYF. The CDR3 nucleotides read TGCAGTGCCGGGACTAGCGGAACAGATACGCAGTATTTT.

A few counts support this clonotype. V usage is TRBV9 and J usage is TRBJ2-3; perhaps TRBD1 as D (5 bases). Per germline, CDR1 SGDLS and CDR2 YYNGEE. Trimming took 1 base from V and 5 from J, leaving 11 bases between them. The CDR3 extends over 14 amino acids. CDR3 nucleotides: TGTGCCAGCAGCGTATTAGGAGACAGAGATACGCAGTATTTT. Its protein product is CASSVLGDRDTQYF.